The entry below gives a single TCR beta chain sequence along with its context. The timepoints at which blood was sampled were baseline, cycle 4 day 1, and cycle 7 day 1. The entry originates in a study of OX40 agonist ivuxolimab in advanced cancers. The CDR3 is 15 amino acids. Trimming removed 3 bases from V and 0 bases from J, with 9 bases in between. In germline, CDR1 is MNHNS, CDR2 SASEGT. Produced via immunoSEQ multiplex PCR; TCRdb's table is partial and in-frame only. The table records 9,500 to 12,000 clones, about 86% of them present only once. This clonotype originated in an adult with an advanced solid tumor such as melanoma, head and neck, liver or kidney cancer. This chain connects TRBV6-1 to TRBJ2-1; the D is unclear. The sample here was CD4+ or CD8+ T cells sorted from blood, taken in a trial of the OX40 agonist ivuxolimab. The CDR3 region is CASSDDVSSYNEQFF. CDR3 nucleotide sequence: TGTGCCAGCAGTGATGATGTTAGCTCCTACAATGAGCAGTTCTTC.